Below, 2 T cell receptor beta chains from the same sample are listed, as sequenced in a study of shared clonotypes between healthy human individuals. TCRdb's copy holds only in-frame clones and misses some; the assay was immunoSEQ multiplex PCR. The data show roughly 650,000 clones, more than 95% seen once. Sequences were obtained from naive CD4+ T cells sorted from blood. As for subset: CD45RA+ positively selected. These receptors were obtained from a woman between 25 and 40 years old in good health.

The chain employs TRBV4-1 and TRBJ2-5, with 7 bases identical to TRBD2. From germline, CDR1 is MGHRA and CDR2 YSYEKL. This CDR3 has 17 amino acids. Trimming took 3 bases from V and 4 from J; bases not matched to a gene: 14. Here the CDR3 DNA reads TGCGCCAGCAGCCAGATTGTAGCTAACGGGGGGAGAGAGACCCAGTACTTC. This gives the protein CASSQIVANGGRETQYF.

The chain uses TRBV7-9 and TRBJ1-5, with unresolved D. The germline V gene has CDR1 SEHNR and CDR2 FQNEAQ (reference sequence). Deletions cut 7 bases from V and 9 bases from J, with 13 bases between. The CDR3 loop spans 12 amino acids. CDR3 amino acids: CASTQDLGPQHF. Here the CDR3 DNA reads TGTGCCAGCACCCAGGACCTGGGGCCCCAGCATTTT.